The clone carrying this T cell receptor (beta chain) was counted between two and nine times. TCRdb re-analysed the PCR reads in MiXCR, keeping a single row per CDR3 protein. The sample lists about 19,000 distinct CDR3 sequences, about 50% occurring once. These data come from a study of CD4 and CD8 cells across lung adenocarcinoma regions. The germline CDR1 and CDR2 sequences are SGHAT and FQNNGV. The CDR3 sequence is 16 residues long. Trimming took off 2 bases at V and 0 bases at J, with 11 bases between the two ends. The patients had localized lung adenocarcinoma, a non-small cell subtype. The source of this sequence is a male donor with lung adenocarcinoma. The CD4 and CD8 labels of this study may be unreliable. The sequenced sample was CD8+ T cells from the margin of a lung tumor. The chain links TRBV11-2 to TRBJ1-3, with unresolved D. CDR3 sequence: CASSLHASSSGNTIYF. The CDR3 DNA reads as TGTGCCAGCAGCTTACACGCCTCAAGCTCTGGAAACACCATATATTTT. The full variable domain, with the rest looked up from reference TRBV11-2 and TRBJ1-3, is EAGVAQSPRYKIIEKRQSVAFWCNPISGHATLYWYQQILGQGPKLLIQFQNNGVVDDSQLPKDRFSAERLKGVDSTLKIQPAKLEDSAVYLCASSLHASSSGNTIYFGEGSWLTVV.